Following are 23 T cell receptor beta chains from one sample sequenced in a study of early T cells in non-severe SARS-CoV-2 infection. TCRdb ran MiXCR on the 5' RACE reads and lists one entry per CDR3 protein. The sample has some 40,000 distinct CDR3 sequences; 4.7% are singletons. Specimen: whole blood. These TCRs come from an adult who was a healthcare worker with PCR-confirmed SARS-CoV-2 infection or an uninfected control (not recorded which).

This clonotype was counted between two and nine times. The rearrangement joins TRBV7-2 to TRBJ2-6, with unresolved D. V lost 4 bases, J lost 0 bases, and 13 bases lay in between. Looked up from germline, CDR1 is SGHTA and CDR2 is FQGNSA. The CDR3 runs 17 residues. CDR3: CASSYFARNSGANVLTF. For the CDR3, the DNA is TGTGCCAGCAGCTATTTCGCGCGGAACTCTGGGGCCAACGTCCTGACTTTC.

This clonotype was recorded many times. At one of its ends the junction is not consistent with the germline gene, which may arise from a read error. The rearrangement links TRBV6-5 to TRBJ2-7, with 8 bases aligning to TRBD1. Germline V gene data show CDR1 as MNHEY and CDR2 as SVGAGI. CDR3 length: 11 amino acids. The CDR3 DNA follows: TGTGCCAGCAGTCCCGGGACAGGAGCTGTTTTC. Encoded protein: CASSPGTGAVF.

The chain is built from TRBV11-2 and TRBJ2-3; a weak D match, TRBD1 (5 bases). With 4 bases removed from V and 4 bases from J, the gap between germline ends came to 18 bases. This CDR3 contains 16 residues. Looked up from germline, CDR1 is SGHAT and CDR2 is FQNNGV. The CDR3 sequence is CASSSQWWGTADTQYF. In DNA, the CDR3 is TGTGCCAGCAGCTCCCAGTGGTGGGGCACCGCAGATACGCAGTATTTT.

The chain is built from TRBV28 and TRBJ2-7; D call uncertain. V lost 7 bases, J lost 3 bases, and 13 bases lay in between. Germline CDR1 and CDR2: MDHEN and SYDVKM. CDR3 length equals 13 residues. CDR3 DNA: TGTGCCAGCAATGGCGGTAGATTCTACGAGCAGTACTTC. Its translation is CASNGGRFYEQYF. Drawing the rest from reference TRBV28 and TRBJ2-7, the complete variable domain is DVKVTQSSRYLVKRTGEKVFLECVQDMDHENMFWYRQDPGLGLRLIYFSYDVKMKEKGDIPEGYSVSREKKERFSLILESASTNQTSMYLCASNGGRFYEQYFGPGTRLTVT.

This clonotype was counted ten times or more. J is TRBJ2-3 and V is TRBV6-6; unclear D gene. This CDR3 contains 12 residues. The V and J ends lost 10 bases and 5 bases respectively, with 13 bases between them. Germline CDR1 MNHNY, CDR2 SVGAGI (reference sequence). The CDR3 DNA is TGTGCCACAAGAGGTACGGGAGATACGCAGTATTTT. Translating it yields CATRGTGDTQYF.

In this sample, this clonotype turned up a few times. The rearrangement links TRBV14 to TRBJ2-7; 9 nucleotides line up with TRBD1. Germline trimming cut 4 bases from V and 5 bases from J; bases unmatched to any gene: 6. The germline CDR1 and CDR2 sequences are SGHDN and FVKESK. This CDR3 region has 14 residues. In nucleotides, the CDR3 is TGTGCCAGCAGCCTGGGACAGGGTGAAGACGAGCAGTACTTC. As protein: CASSLGQGEDEQYF.

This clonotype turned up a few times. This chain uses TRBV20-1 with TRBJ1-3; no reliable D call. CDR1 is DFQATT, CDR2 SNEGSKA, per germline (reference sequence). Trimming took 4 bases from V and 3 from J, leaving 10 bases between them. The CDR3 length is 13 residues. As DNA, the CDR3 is TGCAGTGCTAATCATGTGGGTGGAAACACCATATATTTT. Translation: CSANHVGGNTIYF.

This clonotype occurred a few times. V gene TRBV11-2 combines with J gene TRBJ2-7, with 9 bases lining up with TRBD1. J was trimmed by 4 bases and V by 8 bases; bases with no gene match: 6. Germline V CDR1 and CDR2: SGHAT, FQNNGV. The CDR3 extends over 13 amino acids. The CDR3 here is CASGRQGEYEQYF. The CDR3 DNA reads TGTGCCAGCGGCAGACAGGGGGAGTACGAGCAGTACTTC. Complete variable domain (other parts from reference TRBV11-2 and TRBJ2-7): EAGVAQSPRYKIIEKRQSVAFWCNPISGHATLYWYQQILGQGPKLLIQFQNNGVVDDSQLPKDRFSAERLKGVDSTLKIQPAKLEDSAVYLCASGRQGEYEQYFGPGTRLTVT.

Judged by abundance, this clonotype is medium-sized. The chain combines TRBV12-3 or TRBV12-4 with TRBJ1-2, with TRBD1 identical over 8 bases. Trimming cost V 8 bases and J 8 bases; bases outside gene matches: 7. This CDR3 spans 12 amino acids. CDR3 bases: TGTGCCAGCTCCTCCCAGGGGGCAGGCTACACCTTC. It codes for CASSSQGAGYTF.

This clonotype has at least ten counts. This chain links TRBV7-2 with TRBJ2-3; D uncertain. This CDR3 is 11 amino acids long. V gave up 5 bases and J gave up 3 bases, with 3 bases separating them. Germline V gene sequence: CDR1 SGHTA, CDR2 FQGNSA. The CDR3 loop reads CASSKTDTQYF. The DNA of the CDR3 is TGTGCCAGCAGCAAAACAGATACGCAGTATTTT.

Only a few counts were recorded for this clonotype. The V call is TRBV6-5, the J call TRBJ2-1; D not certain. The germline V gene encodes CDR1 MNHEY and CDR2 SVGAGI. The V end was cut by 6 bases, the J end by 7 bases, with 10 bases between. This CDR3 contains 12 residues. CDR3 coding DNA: TGTGCCAGCAGCACCGTAGAAAATGAGCAGTTCTTC. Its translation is CASSTVENEQFF.

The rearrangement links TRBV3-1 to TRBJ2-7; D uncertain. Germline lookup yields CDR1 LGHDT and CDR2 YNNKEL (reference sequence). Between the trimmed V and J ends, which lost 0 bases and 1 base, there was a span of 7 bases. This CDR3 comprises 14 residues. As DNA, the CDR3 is TGTGCCAGCAGCCAAGATTTGACATCCTACGAGCAGTACTTC. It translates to CASSQDLTSYEQYF.

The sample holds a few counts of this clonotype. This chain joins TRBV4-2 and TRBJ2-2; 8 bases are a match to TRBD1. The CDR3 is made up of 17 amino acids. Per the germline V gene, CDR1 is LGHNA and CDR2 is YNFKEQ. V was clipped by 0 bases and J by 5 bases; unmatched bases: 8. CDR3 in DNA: TGTGCCAGCAGCCAAGATCCCCAGGGGGCGCGGACCGGGGAGCTGTTTTTT. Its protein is CASSQDPQGARTGELFF.

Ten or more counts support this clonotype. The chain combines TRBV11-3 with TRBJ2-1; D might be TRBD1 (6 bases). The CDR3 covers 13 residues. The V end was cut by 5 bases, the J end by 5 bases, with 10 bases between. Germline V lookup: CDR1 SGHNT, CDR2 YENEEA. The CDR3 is CASSKDSNNEQFF. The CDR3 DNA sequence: TGTGCCAGCAGCAAGGACAGCAACAATGAGCAGTTCTTC.

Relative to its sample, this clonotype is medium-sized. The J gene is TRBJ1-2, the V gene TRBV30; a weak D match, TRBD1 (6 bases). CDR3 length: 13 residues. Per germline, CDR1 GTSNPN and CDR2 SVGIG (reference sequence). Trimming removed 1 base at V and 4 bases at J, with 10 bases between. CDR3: CAWSDGGVYGYTF. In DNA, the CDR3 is TGTGCCTGGAGTGACGGGGGCGTCTATGGCTACACCTTC.

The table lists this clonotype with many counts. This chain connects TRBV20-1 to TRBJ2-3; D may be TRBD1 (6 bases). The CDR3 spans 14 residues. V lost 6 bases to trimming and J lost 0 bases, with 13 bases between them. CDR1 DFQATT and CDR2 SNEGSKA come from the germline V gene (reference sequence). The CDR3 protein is CSALDRISTDTQYF. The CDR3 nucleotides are TGCAGTGCCCTCGACAGGATTAGCACAGATACGCAGTATTTT.

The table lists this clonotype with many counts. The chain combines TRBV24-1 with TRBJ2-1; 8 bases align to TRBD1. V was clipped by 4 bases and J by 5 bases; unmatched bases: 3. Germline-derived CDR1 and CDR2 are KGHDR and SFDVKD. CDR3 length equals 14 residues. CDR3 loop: CATSERTGHNEQFF. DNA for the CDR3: TGTGCCACCAGTGAACGGACAGGGCACAATGAGCAGTTCTTC.

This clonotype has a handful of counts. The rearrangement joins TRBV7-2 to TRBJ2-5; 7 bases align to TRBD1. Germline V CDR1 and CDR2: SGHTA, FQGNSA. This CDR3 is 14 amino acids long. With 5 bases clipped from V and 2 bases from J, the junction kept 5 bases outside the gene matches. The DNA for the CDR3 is TGTGCCAGCAGCCACCTGGACAGGCAAGAGACCCAGTACTTC. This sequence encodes CASSHLDRQETQYF. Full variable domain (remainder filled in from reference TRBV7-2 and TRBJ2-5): GAGVSQSPSNKVTEKGKDVELRCDPISGHTALYWYRQSLGQGLEFLIYFQGNSAPDKSGLPSDRFSAERTGGSVSTLTIQRTQQEDSAVYLCASSHLDRQETQYFGPGTRLLVL.

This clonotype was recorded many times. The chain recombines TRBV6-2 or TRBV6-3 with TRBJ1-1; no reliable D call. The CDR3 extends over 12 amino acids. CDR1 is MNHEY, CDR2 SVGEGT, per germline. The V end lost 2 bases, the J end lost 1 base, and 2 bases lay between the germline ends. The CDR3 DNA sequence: TGTGCCAGCAGTTACCCGAACACTGAAGCTTTCTTT. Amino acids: CASSYPNTEAFF.

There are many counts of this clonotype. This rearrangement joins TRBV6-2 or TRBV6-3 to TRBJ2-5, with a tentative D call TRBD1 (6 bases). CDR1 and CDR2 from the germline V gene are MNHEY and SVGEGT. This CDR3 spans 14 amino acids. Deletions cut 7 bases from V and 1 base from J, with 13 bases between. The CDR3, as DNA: TGTGCCAGCACCAAACTGACAGGCCAAGAGACCCAGTACTTC. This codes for CASTKLTGQETQYF.

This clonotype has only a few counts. This chain's CDR3 is CASRRQGIPSGYTF. CDR3 in DNA: TGTGCCAGTAGAAGACAGGGAATACCAAGTGGCTACACCTTC. The chain joins TRBV19 to TRBJ1-2; 7 bases map to TRBD1. V dropped 6 bases and J dropped 7; count of bases not matched to a gene: 11. The CDR3 loop spans 14 amino acids. Looked up from germline, CDR1 is LNHDA and CDR2 is SQIVND (reference sequence).

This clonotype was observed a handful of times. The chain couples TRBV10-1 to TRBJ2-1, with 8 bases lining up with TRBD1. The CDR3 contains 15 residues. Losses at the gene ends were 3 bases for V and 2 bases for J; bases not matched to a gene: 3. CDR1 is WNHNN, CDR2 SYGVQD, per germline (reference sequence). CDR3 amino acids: CASSDQGAPYNEQFF. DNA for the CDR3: TGCGCCAGCAGTGATCAGGGGGCCCCCTACAATGAGCAGTTCTTC.

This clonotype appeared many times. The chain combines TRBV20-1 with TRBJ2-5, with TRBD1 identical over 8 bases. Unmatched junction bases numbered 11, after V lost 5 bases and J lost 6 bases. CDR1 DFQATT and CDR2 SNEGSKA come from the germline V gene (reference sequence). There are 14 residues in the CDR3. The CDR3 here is CSALDREVGKTQYF. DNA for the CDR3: TGCAGTGCTCTGGACAGGGAGGTGGGAAAGACCCAGTACTTC.